Below are 3 T cell receptor beta chains sequenced from a single sample in a study of shared clonotypes between healthy human individuals. Assay: immunoSEQ multiplex PCR; the TCRdb copy retains only in-frame clones and omits some. Here the sample spans hundreds of thousands of clones, about 74% being singletons. The source material was PBMCs. The receptors come from a woman aged 40 to 49 in good health. Some clones in this sample may be carry-over from other donors' samples.

This clone was seen only once. This likely reflects a read error, since a far larger clone is one base away. The chain employs TRBV2 and TRBJ1-2; 10 bases are shared with TRBD1. Germline values: CDR1 SNHLY, CDR2 FYNNEI. Trimming cost V 7 bases and J 3 bases; bases outside gene matches: 2. The CDR3 is made up of 13 amino acids. CDR3 sequence reads: CASIGTGDYGYTF. The CDR3 region has the DNA TGTGCCAGCATAGGGACAGGGGACTATGGCTACACCTTC.

The rearrangement joins TRBV7-3 to TRBJ2-7; TRBD2 matches 13 bases. The V gene end was trimmed by 5 bases and the J gene end by 2 bases; junction bases not matched to a gene: 6. The CDR3 covers 16 residues. Germline V gives CDR1 SGHTA, CDR2 FQGTGA. The CDR3 sequence: CASSRTSGSAAYEQYF. The CDR3 DNA sequence: TGTGCCAGCAGCCGGACTAGCGGGAGTGCGGCCTACGAGCAGTACTTC.

With respect to this clone: Other nucleotide sequences from this sample produce the same CDR3. The chain employs TRBV21-1 and TRBJ1-1; no check of the table's D call, TRBD1, against the DNA was made. TRBV21-1 is reported as a pseudogene. This CDR3 is built from 13 residues. The chain's CDR3 is CASRGAVNTEAFF. For the CDR3, the DNA is TGTGCCAGCAGGGGGGCGGTGAACACTGAAGCCTTCTTT.